This TCR beta chain was found in a study of T cells in Graves' hyperthyroidism and ophthalmopathy. Study results and limitations: From stable hyperthyroidism, ophthalmopathy was set apart by a 13 V-J model.

Together with thyroid ultrasound, orbital computed tomography, serum thyroxine and TRAb, clinical symptoms were used for diagnoses. This clonotype has just a few counts. What it recognizes is unknown. RNA transcripts gave rise to amplified TCR beta CDR3 regions. A first-round RT-PCR of the TCR CDR3 used the HTBI primer set. A single record per CDR3 protein comes from TCRdb applying MiXCR to the multiplex PCR reads. The repertoire holds about 290,000 distinct CDR3 sequences, with more than 15% as singletons. CDR1 is MNHEY, CDR2 SVGEGT, per germline. Trimming at V came to 0 bases and at J to 1 base, leaving 8 bases not matched to a gene. This CDR3 is built from 19 residues.

The V gene is TRBV6-2 or TRBV6-3, the J gene TRBJ2-4; 11 bases align to TRBD2. This receptor was taken from a woman aged 60-75 years with Graves' ophthalmopathy. The sample taken for sequencing was blood. As DNA, the CDR3 is TGTGCCAGCAGTTACTCCTGGGTAGCGGGAGGGCCCGCCAAAAACATTCAGTACTTC. Translating it yields CASSYSWVAGGPAKNIQYF.